This entry lists 22 T cell receptor beta chains sequenced from one sample in a study of T-cell memory formation after mild COVID-19 (dated by TCRdb to the early 2020s). Library preparation employed 5' RACE. Sequenced using an Illumina NovaSeq 6000. Using fastp at Q25 and MiXCR, TCRdb reprocessed the public reads and kept productive beta chains. Duplicate CDR3 protein sequences are folded into a single record with the most common DNA and genes. This sample is represented by a few hundred thousand distinct CDR3 sequences; 15% to 20% of them were singletons. The top ten hold around a fifth of the sample. What was sequenced was PBMCs or a T cell subset sorted from them (not recorded which). These receptors came from a man aged 18 to 29 who had mild COVID-19 (a few samples of this study predate the infection). The sample titles of this study are shuffled in the database, so cell type and time point are left out; the donor was told from shared clones.

This clonotype occurred a few times. The chain is built from TRBV2 and TRBJ1-5; a possible D gene is TRBD1 (5 bases). The V and J ends lost 5 bases and 9 bases respectively, with 23 bases between them. This CDR3 is built from 16 residues. CDR1 and CDR2 (germline): SNHLY, FYNNEI. CDR3 coding DNA: TGTGCCAGCAGTCTGTACCACACAGGTCGTGGTAGGCCCCAGCATTTT. Its translation is CASSLYHTGRGRPQHF.

This clonotype was detected a few times. The chain's CDR3 is CASSPDPIQLFF. Written as DNA, the CDR3 is TGTGCCAGCAGCCCCGACCCGATCCAGCTGTTTTTT. The J gene is TRBJ2-2, the V gene TRBV7-6, with unresolved D. The CDR3 spans 12 residues. The germline V gene encodes CDR1 SGHVS and CDR2 FNYEAQ. Trimming pared 5 bases from V and 12 bases from J, leaving 13 bases between.

This chain uses TRBV6-5 with TRBJ2-1; D is perhaps TRBD2 (5 bases). CDR1 and CDR2 from the germline V gene are MNHEY and SVGAGI. Deletions cut 3 bases from V and 6 bases from J, with 6 bases between. The CDR3 extends over 12 amino acids. CDR3 amino acids: CASSYSANEQFF. In nucleotides, the CDR3 is TGTGCCAGCAGTTATAGCGCCAATGAGCAGTTCTTC.

The genes are TRBV7-2 and TRBJ1-2; perhaps TRBD1 as D (6 bases). V was clipped by 5 bases and J by 4 bases, with 17 bases between them. The CDR3 is made up of 15 amino acids. Germline values: CDR1 SGHTA, CDR2 FQGNSA. CDR3 sequence (DNA): TGTGCCAGCAGCCAGGGACATCAAGTTCTCTATGGCTACACCTTC. Translation: CASSQGHQVLYGYTF.

This clonotype was observed a few times. The V gene is TRBV27, the J gene TRBJ1-1; D possibly corresponds to TRBD1 (5 bases). CDR1 and CDR2 (germline): MNHEY, SMNVEV (reference sequence). This CDR3 region has 12 residues. V was shortened by 6 bases and J by 11 bases, with 16 bases between the two germline ends. This CDR3 is CASRTGESKAFF. For the CDR3, the DNA is TGTGCCAGCAGGACGGGGGAAAGTAAGGCTTTCTTT.

This clonotype was seen more than once but under ten times. The chain employs TRBV5-6 and TRBJ1-1, with a weak D call TRBD1 (6 bases). Germline CDR1 SGHDT, CDR2 YYEEEE. The CDR3 consists of 14 residues. V lost 0 bases to trimming and J lost 6 bases, with 12 bases between them. As DNA, the CDR3 is TGTGCCAGCAGCTTGGGACCGAGGGGGGCTGAAGCTTTCTTT. Translated, it gives CASSLGPRGAEAFF.

V gene TRBV5-4 combines with J gene TRBJ2-1; D possibly uses TRBD1 or TRBD2 (5 bases each). Trimming left V 1 base short and J 6 bases short, with 14 bases between. The CDR3 sequence is 15 residues long. The germline V gene has CDR1 SGHNT and CDR2 YYREEE (reference sequence). In nucleotides, the CDR3 is TGTGCCAGCAGCTTGTGGGGGTTACCTGCCAATGAGCAGTTCTTC. This translates into CASSLWGLPANEQFF.

This clonotype has only a few counts. This rearrangement joins TRBV6-1 to TRBJ2-3, with 9 nucleotides matching TRBD1. This CDR3 spans 16 amino acids. CDR1 MNHNS and CDR2 SASEGT come from the germline V gene. Trimming removed 6 bases from V and 6 bases from J; junction bases left unmatched: 13. CDR3 bases: TGTGCCAGCAGCCGAATGGACAGGGGTTCAGGGGATACGCAGTATTTT. Translated, it gives CASSRMDRGSGDTQYF.

The chain uses TRBV19 and TRBJ1-5, with D unresolved. This CDR3 contains 16 residues. Trimming took off 4 bases at V and 0 bases at J, with 13 bases between the two ends. Germline CDR1 and CDR2: LNHDA and SQIVND (reference sequence). CDR3 in DNA: TGTGCCAGTAGTACCCCAATGGAGTTTAGCAATCAGCCCCAGCATTTT. Its translation: CASSTPMEFSNQPQHF.

This sequence joins TRBV11-2 and TRBJ2-7; D not certain. V gave up 0 bases and J gave up 10 bases, with 7 bases separating them. The length of the CDR3 is 11 residues. Germline CDR1 is SGHAT and CDR2 is FQNNGV. Here the CDR3 DNA reads TGTGCCAGCAGCTTAGAGGGTTCTCAGTACTTC. It specifies CASSLEGSQYF.

The chain links TRBV5-1 to TRBJ1-2; no clear D gene. The CDR3 contains 15 residues. The germline gives CDR1 SGHRS, CDR2 YFSETQ. V lost 1 base and J lost 8, with 18 bases in between. The CDR3 nucleotides read TGCGCCAGCAGCTTGAGCAATACGGGGTTGGACGGCTACACCTTC. It translates to CASSLSNTGLDGYTF.

The chain couples TRBV7-2 to TRBJ1-2; D unresolved. The CDR3 is made up of 13 amino acids. The V gene lost 5 bases and the J gene lost 13 bases, with 20 bases spanning the gap. The germline CDR1 and CDR2 sequences are SGHTA and FQGNSA. CDR3 coding DNA: TGTGCCAGCAGCGTGGCCTCTGATAGGAGGCCCACCTTC. Translation gives CASSVASDRRPTF.

DNA of the CDR3: TGCGCCAGCAGCTTGGGTAGCGGTCCAACAGATACGCAGTATTTT. It codes for CASSLGSGPTDTQYF. This rearrangement joins TRBV5-1 to TRBJ2-3; D is perhaps TRBD2 (6 bases). V lost 0 bases and J lost 3, with 11 bases in between. Germline V CDR1 and CDR2: SGHRS, YFSETQ. This CDR3 has 15 residues.

This sequence joins TRBV12-3 or TRBV12-4 and TRBJ1-1; D gene unclear. V lost 1 base, J lost 0 bases, and 9 bases lay in between. The CDR3 runs to 15 residues. The CDR3 coding sequence is TGTGCCAGCAGTTTAGGGAGCTCTCTGAACACTGAAGCTTTCTTT. This codes for CASSLGSSLNTEAFF.

The chain is built from TRBV7-2 and TRBJ2-7; D might be TRBD2 (7 bases). CDR3 length: 14 residues. Germline V gives CDR1 SGHTA, CDR2 FQGNSA. V was pared by 3 bases and J by 7 bases, with 16 bases between. CDR3 nucleotide sequence: TGTGCCAGCAGCTTTTTGCGGGGGCCCGGTGAGCAGTACTTC. Translated, it gives CASSFLRGPGEQYF.

This chain links TRBV6-6 with TRBJ2-6; the D gene could be TRBD1 or TRBD2 (5 bases each). This CDR3 contains 14 residues. Between the trimmed V and J ends, which lost 6 bases and 2 bases, there was a span of 8 bases. The germline CDR1 and CDR2 sequences are MNHNY and SVGAGI (reference sequence). The CDR3 DNA reads TGTGCCAGCAGACTGGGGGCTGGGGCCAACGTCCTGACTTTC. It codes for CASRLGAGANVLTF.

This clonotype was seen more than once but under ten times. The chain uses TRBV4-1 and TRBJ2-1; tentatively, D is TRBD2 (6 bases). Trimming took off 3 bases at V and 10 bases at J, with 19 bases between the two ends. The CDR3 contains 15 residues. Germline CDR1 and CDR2: MGHRA and YSYEKL. CDR3 residues: CASSQSRDWSPEQFF. The DNA for the CDR3 is TGCGCCAGCAGCCAGTCCCGGGACTGGAGTCCCGAGCAGTTCTTC.

This clonotype was counted between two and nine times. The rearrangement uses TRBV5-4 and TRBJ1-1; TRBD1 aligns across 7 bases. Germline V gene lookup returns CDR1 SGHNT and CDR2 YYREEE (reference sequence). CDR3 length equals 14 residues. V shed 4 bases and J 6 bases; nucleotides not matched to a gene: 9. CDR3 protein: CASSTRDRVSEAFF. CDR3 nucleotide sequence: TGTGCCAGCAGCACCCGGGACAGAGTCTCTGAAGCTTTCTTT.

This clonotype was recorded at least ten times. This chain links TRBV7-9 with TRBJ2-2, with D hard to call. The CDR3 has 16 amino acids. Per the germline V gene, CDR1 is SEHNR and CDR2 is FQNEAQ (reference sequence). The ends were cut back, 2 bases at V and 0 bases at J, with 10 bases in the middle. The chain's CDR3 is CASSLIGRTNTGELFF. CDR3 coding DNA: TGTGCCAGCAGCTTAATAGGGCGGACGAACACCGGGGAGCTGTTTTTT.

This sequence joins TRBV6-5 and TRBJ2-6; 8 bases align to TRBD1. The CDR3 loop spans 14 amino acids. The germline CDR1 and CDR2 sequences are MNHEY and SVGAGI. The J segment lost 4 bases and the V segment lost 5 bases, leaving 1 base of the junction unmatched. CDR3: CASSPGGGANVLTF. CDR3 in DNA: TGTGCCAGCAGTCCAGGGGGCGGGGCCAACGTCCTGACTTTC.

CDR3 residues: CASSPARGDGEKLFF. As DNA, the CDR3 is TGTGCCAGCAGTCCAGCTCGGGGGGATGGTGAAAAACTGTTTTTT. The rearrangement joins TRBV12-3 or TRBV12-4 to TRBJ1-4; D might be TRBD1 (5 bases). V was clipped by 5 bases and J by 7 bases, with 17 bases between them. The CDR3 loop spans 15 amino acids.

The gene calls are TRBV27 and TRBJ1-3; D remains ambiguous. This CDR3 region has 11 residues. Germline V lookup: CDR1 MNHEY, CDR2 SMNVEV (reference sequence). V was pared by 5 bases and J by 3 bases, with 2 bases between. This chain's CDR3 is CASSHGNTIYF. In nucleotides, the CDR3 is TGTGCCAGCAGTCATGGAAACACCATATATTTT.